Listed here are 22 T cell receptor beta chains from one sample, sequenced in a study of persistence of HIV-infected CD4 T cells. Overlapping HIV-1 Gag 15-mer peptides at 0.85 to 1 ug per peptide per mL were used. Sorting of responding CD4+ T cells relied on upregulated CD40 ligand together with CD69. For these receptors, no antigen is known. The immunoSEQ assay was version 4, run in survey mode. Assay: immunoSEQ multiplex PCR; the TCRdb copy retains only in-frame clones and omits some. The data contain under 25,000 clones, around 67% of them singletons. This sample comprised CD4+ T cells sorted from PBMCs after approximately 19-hour stimulation, obtained from a patient who received antiretroviral therapy. The receptor source for this set is an adult man with HIV who was CMV-seropositive.

This chain links TRBV5-1 with TRBJ1-5, with a tentative D call TRBD1 (5 bases). The CDR3 sequence is 15 residues long. V was cut by 0 bases and J by 3 bases, with 10 bases left in between. Per germline, CDR1 SGHRS and CDR2 YFSETQ. Written as DNA, the CDR3 is TGCGCCAGCAGCTTGGATGGGGGTAACAATCAGCCCCAGCATTTT. This codes for CASSLDGGNNQPQHF.

The rearrangement links TRBV15 to TRBJ2-3; D not resolved. Germline CDR1 LNHNV, CDR2 YYDKDF (reference sequence). V lost 3 bases to trimming and J lost 6 bases, with 13 bases between them. This CDR3 spans 14 amino acids. DNA for the CDR3: TGTGCCACCAGCAGGCTGGGCTTCATGGATACGCAGTATTTT. As protein: CATSRLGFMDTQYF. The full variable domain, its missing parts supplied by reference TRBV15 and TRBJ2-3, is DAMVIQNPRYQVTQFGKPVTLSCSQTLNHNVMYWYQQKSSQAPKLLFHYYDKDFNNEADTPDNFQSRRPNTSFCFLDIRSPGLGDTAMYLCATSRLGFMDTQYFGPGTRLTVL.

The J gene is TRBJ2-7, the V gene TRBV6-4; D is perhaps TRBD2 (5 bases). Looked up from germline, CDR1 is MRHNA and CDR2 is SNTAGT. This CDR3 has 13 amino acids. The germline V and J ends were trimmed by 7 bases and 3 bases, with 13 bases remaining between them. The CDR3 protein is CASTVDWDYEQYF. The DNA for the CDR3 is TGTGCCAGCACCGTGGACTGGGACTACGAGCAGTACTTC.

This chain uses TRBV6-1 with TRBJ2-1; D is undetermined. This CDR3 is built from 15 residues. Germline assignment: CDR1 MNHNS and CDR2 SASEGT. With 1 base removed from V and 2 bases from J, the gap between germline ends came to 9 bases. The CDR3: CASSEEEAPYNEQFF. CDR3 nucleotide sequence: TGTGCCAGCAGTGAAGAGGAAGCCCCCTACAATGAGCAGTTCTTC.

This clone was detected once. The rearrangement joins TRBV2 to TRBJ2-2; D ambiguous. This CDR3 comprises 15 residues. Germline V gene lookup returns CDR1 SNHLY and CDR2 FYNNEI. The V end was cut by 4 bases, the J end by 1 base, with 10 bases between. CDR3 in amino acids: CASSGVARNTGELFF. CDR3 nucleotides: TGTGCCAGCAGTGGAGTCGCCAGGAACACCGGGGAGCTGTTTTTT.

The CDR3 loop reads CATSDSRGRGSTGELFF. CDR3 in DNA: TGTGCCACCAGTGATTCTCGCGGCAGGGGGAGCACCGGGGAGCTGTTTTTT. The gene calls are TRBV24-1 and TRBJ2-2, with TRBD1 matching over 7 bases. This CDR3 has 17 amino acids. With V trimmed by 2 bases and J by 4 bases, 9 bases remained unmatched. Per the germline V gene, CDR1 is KGHDR and CDR2 is SFDVKD.

The chain is built from TRBV3-1 (or the pseudogene TRBV3-2) and TRBJ2-7; a weak D match, TRBD1 (5 bases). The CDR3 contains 15 residues. Trimming cost V 1 base and J 1 base, with 11 bases left between them. Germline-derived CDR1 and CDR2 are LGHDT and YNNKEL (reference sequence). CDR3 amino acids: CASSQVFDSSYEQYF. CDR3 DNA: TGTGCCAGCAGCCAAGTTTTTGACAGTTCCTACGAGCAGTACTTC.

The V and J genes are TRBV7-8 and TRBJ1-4, with a possible D match to TRBD1 (5 bases). The V and J ends lost 0 bases and 11 bases respectively, with 7 bases between them. The germline gives CDR1 SGHVS, CDR2 FQNEAQ. The CDR3 consists of 12 residues. In DNA form, the CDR3 reads TGTGCCAGCAGCTTAGCGGAGGGGAAACTGTTTTTT. This sequence encodes CASSLAEGKLFF.

The V call is TRBV5-5, the J call TRBJ1-5, with no clear D. V lost 2 bases and J 0 bases, leaving 12 bases between the germline ends. CDR3 length: 16 amino acids. Germline CDR1 reads SGHKS; CDR2 reads YYEKEE (reference sequence). The CDR3 DNA reads as TGTGCCAGCAGCTTTGGGAACACTTATAGCAATCAGCCCCAGCATTTT. This encodes CASSFGNTYSNQPQHF. Looking up the rest from reference TRBV5-5 and TRBJ1-5 gives the full variable domain: DAGVTQSPTHLIKTRGQQVTLRCSPISGHKSVSWYQQVLGQGPQFIFQYYEKEERGRGNFPDRFSARQFPNYSSELNVNALLLGDSALYLCASSFGNTYSNQPQHFGDGTRLSIL.

The genes are TRBV19 and TRBJ2-3, with 8 bases identical to TRBD2. This CDR3 region has 16 residues. Trimming cost V 7 bases and J 5 bases; bases outside gene matches: 14. Germline values: CDR1 LNHDA, CDR2 SQIVND (reference sequence). This CDR3 is CASTTRGGRNGDTQYF. The CDR3 coding sequence is TGTGCCAGTACAACCCGGGGGGGCCGAAATGGAGATACGCAGTATTTT.

This clone was detected a few times. Other nucleotide sequences from this sample produce the same CDR3. This chain connects TRBV9 to TRBJ2-3, with 8 bases aligning to TRBD1. V was clipped by 0 bases and J by 3 bases; unmatched bases: 3. The CDR3 runs 15 residues. The germline CDR1 and CDR2 sequences are SGDLS and YYNGEE. The CDR3 DNA reads as TGTGCCAGCAGCGTAGCTGGACAGGGTACAGATACGCAGTATTTT. As protein: CASSVAGQGTDTQYF.

The CDR3 region is CAWAGTTIYNEQFF. The CDR3 DNA is TGTGCCTGGGCCGGGACCACAATCTACAATGAGCAGTTCTTC. This rearrangement joins TRBV30 to TRBJ2-1; possibly TRBD1 or TRBD2 for D (5 bases each). CDR1 is GTSNPN and CDR2 is SVGIG in the germline V gene (reference sequence). The CDR3 loop spans 14 amino acids. The V and J ends lost 5 bases and 3 bases respectively, with 14 bases between them. Complete variable domain (other parts from reference TRBV30 and TRBJ2-1): SQTIHQWPATLVQPVGSPLSLECTVEGTSNPNLYWYRQAAGRGLQLLFYSVGIGQISSEVPQNLSASRPQDRQFILSSKKLLLSDSGFYLCAWAGTTIYNEQFFGPGTRLTVL.

The gene calls are TRBV5-8 and TRBJ2-3; D is unclear. Per germline, CDR1 SGHTS and CDR2 YDEGEE. The CDR3 contains 11 residues. The V end was cut by 1 base, the J end by 6 bases, with 3 bases between. The CDR3 coding sequence is TGTGCCAGCAGCTTGAAGGATACGCAGTATTTT. Translation: CASSLKDTQYF.

This sequence joins TRBV6-6 and TRBJ1-5; 9 nucleotides align to TRBD1. The ends lost 5 bases at V and 1 base at J; junction bases unmatched: 9. In germline, CDR1 is MNHNY, CDR2 SVGAGI (reference sequence). The CDR3 length is 17 residues. The CDR3 DNA is TGTGCCAGCAGTCCCAGACAGGGGGGTCTGAGCAATCAGCCCCAGCATTTT. As protein: CASSPRQGGLSNQPQHF.

V usage is TRBV6-5 and J usage is TRBJ2-7; D possibly uses TRBD1 or TRBD2 (6 bases each). Germline CDR1 and CDR2: MNHEY and SVGAGI. The CDR3 is 14 amino acids. The V gene lost 0 bases and the J gene lost 4 bases, with 10 bases spanning the gap. The CDR3 DNA sequence: TGTGCCAGCAGTTACTCGAGGGGGGAGTACGAGCAGTACTTC. This gives the protein CASSYSRGEYEQYF.

The J gene is TRBJ2-2, the V gene TRBV29-1; D is tentatively TRBD1 or TRBD2 (5 bases each). This CDR3 is built from 13 residues. The germline V and J ends were trimmed by 7 bases and 8 bases, with 17 bases remaining between them. Looked up from germline, CDR1 is SQVTM and CDR2 is ANQGSEA. The CDR3 is CSAVTTPGGELFF. The CDR3, as DNA: TGCAGCGCTGTGACTACCCCAGGGGGGGAGCTGTTTTTT.

The table lists this clone with a count of one. The V and J genes are TRBV28 and TRBJ2-7; TRBD1 agrees at 7 bases. This CDR3 has 11 residues. The trim removed 2 bases at V and 8 bases at J, leaving 0 bases unmatched. CDR1 and CDR2 from the germline V gene are MDHEN and SYDVKM. CDR3 bases: TGTGCCAGCAGTTTAAGGGGGCAGCAGTACTTC. Residues: CASSLRGQQYF.

The chain carries TRBV24-1 and TRBJ2-1; TRBD2 matches at 10 bases. The CDR3 extends over 16 amino acids. V dropped 3 bases and J dropped 7; count of bases not matched to a gene: 8. Germline V gives CDR1 KGHDR, CDR2 SFDVKD. In DNA, the CDR3 is TGTGCCACCAGTGATGGTCTAGCGGGGGTGAGGAATGAGCAGTTCTTC. Translated, it gives CATSDGLAGVRNEQFF.

This chain's CDR3 is CASSRVGYEQYF. CDR3 nucleotide sequence: TGTGCCAGCAGCAGAGTGGGCTACGAGCAGTACTTC. V gene TRBV11-1 combines with J gene TRBJ2-7, with unresolved D. The ends were cut back, 5 bases at V and 3 bases at J, with 8 bases in the middle. Germline CDR1 is SGHAT and CDR2 is FQDESV (reference sequence). The CDR3 has 12 amino acids. Full variable domain (remainder filled in from reference TRBV11-1 and TRBJ2-7): EAEVAQSPRYKITEKSQAVAFWCDPISGHATLYWYRQILGQGPELLVQFQDESVVDDSQLPKDRFSAERLKGVDSTLKIQPAELGDSAMYLCASSRVGYEQYFGPGTRLTVT.

The chain links TRBV11-3 to TRBJ2-2, with TRBD2 matching over 8 bases. With 3 bases clipped from V and 3 bases from J, the junction kept 6 bases outside the gene matches. This CDR3 region has 16 residues. CDR1 and CDR2 (germline): SGHNT, YENEEA. The CDR3 DNA is TGTGCCAGCAGCTTGGGATGGCGGGGGGACACCGGGGAGCTGTTTTTT. This encodes CASSLGWRGDTGELFF.

This chain connects TRBV19 to TRBJ1-3; TRBD1 is a possible D gene (6 bases). Germline-derived CDR1 and CDR2 are LNHDA and SQIVND (reference sequence). Deletions cut 3 bases from V and 4 bases from J, with 13 bases between. The CDR3 is 15 residues long. CDR3 DNA sequence: TGTGCCAGTAGTATGGACAGAGGACGGGGAAACACCATATATTTT. It specifies CASSMDRGRGNTIYF.

The V gene is TRBV7-8, the J gene TRBJ1-5, with unresolved D. Trimming removed 0 bases at V and 0 bases at J, with 9 bases between. Per germline, CDR1 SGHVS and CDR2 FQNEAQ. This CDR3 spans 16 amino acids. The CDR3 region is CASSLADGYSNQPQHF. The CDR3 bases are TGTGCCAGCAGCTTAGCAGACGGTTATAGCAATCAGCCCCAGCATTTT.